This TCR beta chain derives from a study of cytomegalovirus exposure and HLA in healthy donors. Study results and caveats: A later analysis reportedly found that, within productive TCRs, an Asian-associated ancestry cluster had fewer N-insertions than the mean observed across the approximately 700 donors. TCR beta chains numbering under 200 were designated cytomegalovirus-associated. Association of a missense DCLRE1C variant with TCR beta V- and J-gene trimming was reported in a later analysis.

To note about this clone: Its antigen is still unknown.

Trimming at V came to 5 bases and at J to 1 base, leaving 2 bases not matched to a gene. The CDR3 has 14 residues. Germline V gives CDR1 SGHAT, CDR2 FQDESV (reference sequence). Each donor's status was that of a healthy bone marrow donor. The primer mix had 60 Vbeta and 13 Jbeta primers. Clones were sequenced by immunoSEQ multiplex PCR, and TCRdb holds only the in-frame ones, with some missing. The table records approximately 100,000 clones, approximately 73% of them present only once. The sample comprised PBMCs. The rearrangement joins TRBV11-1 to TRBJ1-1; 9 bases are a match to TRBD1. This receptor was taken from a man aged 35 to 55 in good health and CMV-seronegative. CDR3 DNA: TGTGCCAGCAGCCCGACAGGGGGGAACACTGAAGCTTTCTTT. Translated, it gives CASSPTGGNTEAFF.